Described below is a single TCR beta chain sequence and its context. What it binds is unknown. This specimen belongs to a study of PD-1 blockade in mismatch repair-deficient tumors. Overall study context: All were previously treated, progressing patients with about 12 mismatch repair-deficient cancer types. Study-level points and caveats: After pembrolizumab, tumor-resident clones rose rapidly, then generally contracted before radiologic responses.

V gave up 10 bases and J gave up 0 bases, with 10 bases separating them. Germline lookup yields CDR1 MDHEN and CDR2 SYDVKM. This CDR3 region has 12 residues. Assay: immunoSEQ multiplex PCR; the TCRdb copy retains only in-frame clones and omits some. Among tens of thousands of clones listed, around 73% were seen once. All patients were mismatch repair deficient, assessed by either PCR or immunohistochemistry. The sample in question was peripheral blood, obtained 2 weeks after starting pembrolizumab. The receptor was isolated from an adult with mismatch repair-deficient cancer. The rearrangement joins TRBV28 to TRBJ2-7, with TRBD2 as a possible D gene (5 bases). CDR3 DNA sequence: TGTGCCACCGACACTAGCTCCTACGAGCAGTACTTC. This encodes CATDTSSYEQYF.